The next 22 T cell receptor beta chains were all read from a single sample in a study of blood T cell repertoires in COVID-19. The method was immunoSEQ multiplex PCR; TCRdb's version includes in-frame clones alone and lacks a portion of them. Found here are 76,000 or so clones, under 95% of them singletons; the top ten hold about 6%. The sequenced sample was peripheral blood. All receptors come from a human donor in a cohort sampled during active COVID-19.

The rearrangement joins TRBV18 to TRBJ2-5; D remains ambiguous. The CDR3 sequence is 14 residues long. V dropped 2 bases and J dropped 1 base, with 8 bases sitting between them. Germline V CDR1 and CDR2: KGHSH, LQKENI. CDR3 coding DNA: TGTGCCAGCTCACCAGCCACTTTCCAAGAGACCCAGTACTTC. Its translation is CASSPATFQETQYF. The full variable domain, completed using reference TRBV18 and TRBJ2-5, is NAGVMQNPRHLVRRRGQEARLRCSPMKGHSHVYWYRQLPEEGLKFMVYLQKENIIDESGMPKERFSAEFPKEGPSILRIQQVVRGDSAAYFCASSPATFQETQYFGPGTRLLVL.

DNA of the CDR3: TGTGCCAGTAGTTCTACCGGGACAGGTACTTACGAGCAGTACTTC. Protein: CASSSTGTGTYEQYF. The gene calls are TRBV19 and TRBJ2-7; 8 bases agree with TRBD1. The germline V gene has CDR1 LNHDA and CDR2 SQIVND (reference sequence). The V and J ends lost 5 bases and 4 bases, in that order; junction bases with no gene match: 10. The length of the CDR3 is 15 residues.

This clone was observed once. V usage is TRBV11-2 and J usage is TRBJ2-7, with 12 bases lining up with TRBD1. This CDR3 contains 15 residues. Germline V gives CDR1 SGHAT, CDR2 FQNNGV. With 1 base clipped from V and 5 bases from J, the junction kept 3 bases outside the gene matches. The CDR3 DNA is TGTGCCAGCAGCTTAGCGGGACAGGGGGCAAACGAGCAGTACTTC. Protein product: CASSLAGQGANEQYF.

The DNA for the CDR3 is TGTGCCAGCAGTTACTCAGGGGTGCGTGGGCCCCAGCATTTT. This codes for CASSYSGVRGPQHF. J is TRBJ1-5 and V is TRBV6-5, with D possibly TRBD1 on 5 matching bases. Germline V lookup: CDR1 MNHEY, CDR2 SVGAGI. The CDR3 has 14 amino acids. V dropped 0 bases and J dropped 9 bases, with 12 bases sitting between them.

This sequence joins TRBV7-2 and TRBJ2-5; TRBD2 matches at 12 bases. The CDR3 loop spans 16 amino acids. The germline gives CDR1 SGHTA, CDR2 FQGNSA. J was trimmed by 5 bases and V by 1 base; bases with no gene match: 5. CDR3 protein: CASSLVSSGGVETQYF. In nucleotides, the CDR3 is TGTGCCAGCAGCTTAGTGTCTAGCGGGGGGGTGGAGACCCAGTACTTC. The full variable domain, rest sourced from reference TRBV7-2 and TRBJ2-5, is GAGVSQSPSNKVTEKGKDVELRCDPISGHTALYWYRQSLGQGLEFLIYFQGNSAPDKSGLPSDRFSAERTGGSVSTLTIQRTQQEDSAVYLCASSLVSSGGVETQYFGPGTRLLVL.

In this sample, this clone turned up once. V is TRBV7-6 and J is TRBJ1-1; D not certain. V was pared by 0 bases and J by 4 bases, with 12 bases between. Germline-derived CDR1 and CDR2 are SGHVS and FNYEAQ. The CDR3 totals 15 residues. The CDR3 reads CASSLAPTPGTEAFF. The CDR3, as DNA: TGTGCCAGCAGCTTAGCGCCGACGCCGGGCACTGAAGCTTTCTTT.

The chain recombines TRBV7-3 with TRBJ2-2; tentative D call: TRBD1 (6 bases). The CDR3 contains 16 residues. CDR1 and CDR2 from the germline V gene are SGHTA and FQGTGA. Trimming cost V 4 bases and J 4 bases, with 16 bases left between them. The CDR3 is CASSSQGPLGTGELFF. The CDR3 DNA reads as TGTGCCAGCAGCTCCCAGGGGCCCCTTGGCACCGGGGAGCTGTTTTTT.

The chain employs TRBV4-3 and TRBJ2-7; TRBD1 matches at 8 bases. The CDR3 is 14 residues long. Unmatched junction bases numbered 6, after V lost 2 bases and J lost 6 bases. Germline V gives CDR1 LGHNA, CDR2 YSLEER. CDR3 in DNA: TGCGCCAGCAGCCAACGGACAGGGTATGTCGAGCAGTACTTC. Its translation is CASSQRTGYVEQYF.

The chain has TRBV11-2 and TRBJ1-1, with TRBD1 matching over 12 bases. Per the germline V gene, CDR1 is SGHAT and CDR2 is FQNNGV. V lost 2 bases, J lost 5 bases, and 9 bases stayed unmatched. The CDR3 spans 17 residues. The CDR3 is CASSLMGQGATGTEAFF. CDR3 DNA sequence: TGTGCCAGCAGCTTAATGGGACAGGGGGCGACGGGGACTGAAGCTTTCTTT.

This clone was seen more than once but under ten times. V usage is TRBV9 and J usage is TRBJ1-6, with TRBD1 identical over 7 bases. J gave up 5 bases and V 4 bases, and 9 bases lay outside the gene matches. CDR1 is SGDLS, CDR2 YYNGEE, per germline. This CDR3 has 16 residues. CDR3 nucleotides: TGTGCCAGCAGCCCCAACCGGGACAGCCATAATTCACCCCTCCACTTT. Translating it yields CASSPNRDSHNSPLHF.

The chain links TRBV5-1 to TRBJ2-3, with 11 bases aligning to TRBD2. This CDR3 has 16 amino acids. Germline assignment: CDR1 SGHRS and CDR2 YFSETQ. Trimming at V came to 2 bases and at J to 0 bases, leaving 2 bases not matched to a gene. The CDR3, as DNA: TGCGCCAGCAGCTTAAGACTAGCGGGGAGCACAGATACGCAGTATTTT. This sequence encodes CASSLRLAGSTDTQYF.

The V call is TRBV11-2, the J call TRBJ2-1, with 9 bases that match TRBD2. The CDR3 runs 16 residues. Unmatched junction bases numbered 13, after V lost 5 bases and J lost 8 bases. The V gene's germline CDR1 is SGHAT and CDR2 FQNNGV. The CDR3: CASSQPAGGPFDEQFF. The CDR3 DNA is TGTGCCAGCAGCCAGCCGGCGGGGGGGCCGTTCGATGAGCAGTTCTTC.

The chain's CDR3 is CSAGTVNQPQHF. CDR3 DNA sequence: TGCAGCGCGGGGACAGTCAATCAGCCCCAGCATTTT. The chain is built from TRBV29-1 and TRBJ1-5, with TRBD1 matching 7 bases. This CDR3 comprises 12 residues. Germline trimming cut 7 bases from V and 3 bases from J; bases unmatched to any gene: 3. Germline values: CDR1 SQVTM, CDR2 ANQGSEA.

This clone appeared once. This chain joins TRBV19 and TRBJ2-1; tentative D call: TRBD2 (5 bases). CDR1 is LNHDA, CDR2 SQIVND, per germline (reference sequence). The CDR3 is 16 amino acids. V lost 1 base and J lost 7, with 17 bases in between. This CDR3 reads CASSIGTEDWMNEQFF. CDR3 DNA: TGTGCCAGTAGTATAGGGACGGAGGACTGGATGAATGAGCAGTTCTTC.

This clone has only one observation. The chain couples TRBV25-1 to TRBJ1-1; D gene ambiguous. CDR3 length equals 12 residues. The germline V gene encodes CDR1 MGHDK and CDR2 SYGVNS. The V end lost 7 bases, the J end lost 1 base, and 7 bases lay between the germline ends. The CDR3 coding sequence is TGTGCCAGCAAAGGAGAGAACACTGAAGCTTTCTTT. Protein: CASKGENTEAFF. Full variable domain (remainder filled in from reference TRBV25-1 and TRBJ1-1): EADIYQTPRYLVIGTGKKITLECSQTMGHDKMYWYQQDPGMELHLIHYSYGVNSTEKGDLSSESTVSRIRTEHFPLTLESARPSHTSQYLCASKGENTEAFFGQGTRLTVV.

The V gene is TRBV9, the J gene TRBJ2-3; TRBD1 matches at 10 bases. The V and J ends lost 4 bases and 2 bases, in that order; junction bases with no gene match: 7. CDR1 is SGDLS, CDR2 YYNGEE, per germline. CDR3 length: 16 residues. The CDR3 nucleotides are TGTGCCAGCAGCAAAGGACAGGGGGGCGTCACAGATACGCAGTATTTT. Protein sequence: CASSKGQGGVTDTQYF.

This clone was seen just once. V usage is TRBV6-2 or TRBV6-3 and J usage is TRBJ1-2; perhaps TRBD1 as D (6 bases). With 5 bases removed from V and 6 bases from J, the gap between germline ends came to 13 bases. CDR1 and CDR2 (germline): MNHEY, SVGEGT. The CDR3 spans 13 residues. The CDR3 loop reads CASSPTGYHGYTF. In nucleotides, the CDR3 is TGTGCCAGCAGTCCCACAGGGTACCATGGCTACACCTTC.

About this clone: Other DNA sequences from this sample encode an identical CDR3 as well. The gene calls are TRBV9 and TRBJ1-4; TRBD1 matches at 7 bases. This CDR3 is 14 amino acids long. Germline CDR1 reads SGDLS; CDR2 reads YYNGEE. V was pared by 4 bases and J by 6 bases, with 6 bases of the junction left unmatched. This chain's CDR3 is CASSPRTGDEKLFF. In DNA, the CDR3 is TGTGCCAGCAGCCCAAGAACAGGGGATGAAAAACTGTTTTTT.

The V and J genes are TRBV5-8 and TRBJ2-7; TRBD1 matches 7 bases. The germline gives CDR1 SGHTS, CDR2 YDEGEE. V shed 2 bases, J shed 3 bases, and the junction held 8 bases outside the gene matches. CDR3 length equals 15 residues. The CDR3 DNA sequence: TGTGCCAGCAGCTTAAGAGACAGGGCGTTCTACGAGCAGTACTTC. Its translation: CASSLRDRAFYEQYF.

The chain combines TRBV19 with TRBJ1-2; no definite D call. There are 16 residues in the CDR3. Germline V gene lookup returns CDR1 LNHDA and CDR2 SQIVND (reference sequence). V was pared by 6 bases and J by 1 base, with 18 bases between. DNA of the CDR3: TGTGCCAGTAGGGGCTCTACAGAATATAATAACTATGGCTACACCTTC. Amino acids: CASRGSTEYNNYGYTF.

This clone was recorded once. The V and J genes are TRBV25-1 and TRBJ2-2; the D gene is possibly TRBD2 (6 bases). CDR1 and CDR2 (germline): MGHDK, SYGVNS. The CDR3 length is 14 residues. V shed 0 bases and J shed 5 bases, with 7 bases lying between them. This CDR3 is CASSEYRGTGELFF. The CDR3 nucleotides are TGTGCCAGCAGTGAATATCGGGGGACCGGGGAGCTGTTTTTT.

The rearrangement uses TRBV6-2 or TRBV6-3 and TRBJ2-1; 13 bases align to TRBD2. The ends lost 2 bases at V and 5 bases at J; junction bases unmatched: 6. Germline values: CDR1 MNHEY, CDR2 SVGEGT. CDR3 length equals 17 residues. The CDR3 region has the DNA TGTGCCAGCAGTTACCCTAGGGGACTAGCGGGGAACAATGAGCAGTTCTTC. As protein: CASSYPRGLAGNNEQFF.